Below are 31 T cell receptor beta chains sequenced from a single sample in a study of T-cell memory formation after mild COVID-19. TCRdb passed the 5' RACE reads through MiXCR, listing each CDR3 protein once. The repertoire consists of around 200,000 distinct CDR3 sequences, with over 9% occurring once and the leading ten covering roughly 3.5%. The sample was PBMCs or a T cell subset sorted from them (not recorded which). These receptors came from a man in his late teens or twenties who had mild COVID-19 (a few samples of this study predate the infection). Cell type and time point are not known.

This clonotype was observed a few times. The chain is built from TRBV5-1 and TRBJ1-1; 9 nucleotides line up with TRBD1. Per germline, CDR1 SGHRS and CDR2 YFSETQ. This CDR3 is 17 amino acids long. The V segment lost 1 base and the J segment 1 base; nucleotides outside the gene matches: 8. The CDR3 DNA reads TGCGCCAGCAGCTTGACCGGGACAGGGCCCGGGAACACTGAAGCTTTCTTT. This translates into CASSLTGTGPGNTEAFF.

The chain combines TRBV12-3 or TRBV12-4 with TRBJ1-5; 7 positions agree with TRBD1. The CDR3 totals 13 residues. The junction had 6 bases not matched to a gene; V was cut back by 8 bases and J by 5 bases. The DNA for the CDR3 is TGTGCCAGCGCGGGACAGAAGGATCAGCCCCAGCATTTT. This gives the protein CASAGQKDQPQHF.

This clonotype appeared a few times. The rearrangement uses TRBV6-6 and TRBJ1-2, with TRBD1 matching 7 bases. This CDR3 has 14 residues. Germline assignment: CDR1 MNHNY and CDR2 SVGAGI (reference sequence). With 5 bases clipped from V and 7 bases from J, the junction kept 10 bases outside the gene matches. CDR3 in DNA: TGTGCCAGCAGTCCGCAGGAAGGGGGCTCTGGCTACACCTTC. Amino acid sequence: CASSPQEGGSGYTF.

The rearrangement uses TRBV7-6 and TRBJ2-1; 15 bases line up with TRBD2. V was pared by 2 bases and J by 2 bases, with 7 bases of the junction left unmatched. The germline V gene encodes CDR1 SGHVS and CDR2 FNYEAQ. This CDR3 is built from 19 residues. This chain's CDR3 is CASSLRTSGGAGAYNEQFF. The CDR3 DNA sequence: TGTGCCAGCAGCTTAAGGACTAGCGGGGGGGCCGGGGCCTACAATGAGCAGTTCTTC.

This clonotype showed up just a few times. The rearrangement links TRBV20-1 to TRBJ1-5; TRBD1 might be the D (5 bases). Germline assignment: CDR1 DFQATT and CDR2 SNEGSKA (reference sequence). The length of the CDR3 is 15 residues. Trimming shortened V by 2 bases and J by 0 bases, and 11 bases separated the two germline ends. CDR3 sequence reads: CSARRRGFSNQPQHF. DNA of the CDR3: TGCAGTGCTAGACGAAGGGGCTTTAGCAATCAGCCCCAGCATTTT.

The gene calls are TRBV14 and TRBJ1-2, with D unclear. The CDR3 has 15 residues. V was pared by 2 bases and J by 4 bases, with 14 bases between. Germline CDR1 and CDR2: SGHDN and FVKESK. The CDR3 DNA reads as TGTGCCAGCAGCCAAATCAACCGAGCGTTCTATGGCTACACCTTC. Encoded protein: CASSQINRAFYGYTF.

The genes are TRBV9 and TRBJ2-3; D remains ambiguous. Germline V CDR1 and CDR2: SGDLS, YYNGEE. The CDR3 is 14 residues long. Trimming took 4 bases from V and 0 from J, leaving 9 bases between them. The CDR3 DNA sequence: TGTGCCAGCAGCCCCCGGAGCAGCACAGATACGCAGTATTTT. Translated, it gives CASSPRSSTDTQYF.

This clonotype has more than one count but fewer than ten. CDR3: CASSIPETINQPQHF. The CDR3 region has the DNA TGTGCCAGTAGTATTCCAGAGACCATCAATCAGCCCCAGCATTTT. The chain is built from TRBV19 and TRBJ1-5; no reliable D call. V was trimmed by 3 bases and J by 3 bases, leaving 12 bases between them. This CDR3 has 15 residues. CDR1 LNHDA and CDR2 SQIVND come from the germline V gene (reference sequence).

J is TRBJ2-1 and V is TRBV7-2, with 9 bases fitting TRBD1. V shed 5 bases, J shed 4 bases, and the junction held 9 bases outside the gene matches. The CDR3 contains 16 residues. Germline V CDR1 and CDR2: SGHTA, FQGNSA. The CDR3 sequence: CASSALGTGRYNEQFF. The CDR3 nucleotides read TGTGCCAGCAGCGCCCTAGGGACAGGGAGGTACAATGAGCAGTTCTTC.

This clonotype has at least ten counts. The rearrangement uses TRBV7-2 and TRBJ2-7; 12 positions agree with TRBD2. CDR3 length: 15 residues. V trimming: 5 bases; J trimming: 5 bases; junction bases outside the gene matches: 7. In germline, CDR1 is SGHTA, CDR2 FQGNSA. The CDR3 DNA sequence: TGTGCCAGCAGCCCCCGACTAGCGGGAGCCCACGAGCAGTACTTC. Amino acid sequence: CASSPRLAGAHEQYF.

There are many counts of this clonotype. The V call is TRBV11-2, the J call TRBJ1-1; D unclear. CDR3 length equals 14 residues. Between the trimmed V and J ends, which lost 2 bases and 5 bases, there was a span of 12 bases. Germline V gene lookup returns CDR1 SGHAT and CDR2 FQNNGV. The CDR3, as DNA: TGTGCCAGCAGCTTAAACGCGGGGATGACTGAAGCTTTCTTT. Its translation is CASSLNAGMTEAFF.

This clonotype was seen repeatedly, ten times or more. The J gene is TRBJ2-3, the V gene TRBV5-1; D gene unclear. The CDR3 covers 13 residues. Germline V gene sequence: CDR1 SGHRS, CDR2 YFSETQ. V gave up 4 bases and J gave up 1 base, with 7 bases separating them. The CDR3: CASSVEGTDTQYF. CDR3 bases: TGCGCCAGCAGCGTCGAGGGCACAGATACGCAGTATTTT.

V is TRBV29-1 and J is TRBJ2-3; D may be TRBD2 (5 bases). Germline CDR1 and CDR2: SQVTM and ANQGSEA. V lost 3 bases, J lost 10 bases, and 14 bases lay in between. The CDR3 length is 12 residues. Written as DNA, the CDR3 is TGCAGCGTTGAGCCAACTAGTCTCGCGCAGTATTTT. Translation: CSVEPTSLAQYF.

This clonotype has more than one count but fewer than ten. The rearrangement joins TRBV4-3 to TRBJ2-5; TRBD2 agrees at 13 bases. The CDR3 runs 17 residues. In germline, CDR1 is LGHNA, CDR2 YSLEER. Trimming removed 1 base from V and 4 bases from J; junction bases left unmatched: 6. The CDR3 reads CASSQATSGGPGETQYF. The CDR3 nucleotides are TGCGCCAGCAGCCAAGCGACTAGCGGGGGGCCGGGAGAGACCCAGTACTTC.

The chain's CDR3 is CASSFRGGEVETQYF. The DNA of the CDR3 is TGTGCCAGCAGCTTCCGAGGGGGTGAGGTAGAGACCCAGTACTTC. The chain carries TRBV11-2 and TRBJ2-5; a possible D gene is TRBD1 (6 bases). CDR1 and CDR2 (germline): SGHAT, FQNNGV. Trimming took 3 bases from V and 4 from J, leaving 15 bases between them. The CDR3 length is 15 residues.

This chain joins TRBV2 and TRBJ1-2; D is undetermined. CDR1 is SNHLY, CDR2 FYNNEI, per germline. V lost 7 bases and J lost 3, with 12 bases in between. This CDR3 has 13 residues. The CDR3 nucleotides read TGTGCCAGCATACGAGGATCAGACTATGGCTACACCTTC. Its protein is CASIRGSDYGYTF.

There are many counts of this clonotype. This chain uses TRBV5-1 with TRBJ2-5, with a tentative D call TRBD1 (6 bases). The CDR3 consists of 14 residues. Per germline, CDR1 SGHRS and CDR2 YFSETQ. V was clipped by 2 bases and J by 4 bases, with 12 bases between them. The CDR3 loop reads CASSLWGPGETQYF. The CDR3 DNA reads TGCGCCAGCAGCTTATGGGGGCCCGGAGAGACCCAGTACTTC. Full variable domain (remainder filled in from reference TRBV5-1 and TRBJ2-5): KAGVTQTPRYLIKTRGQQVTLSCSPISGHRSVSWYQQTPGQGLQFLFEYFSETQRNKGNFPGRFSGRQFSNSRSEMNVSTLELGDSALYLCASSLWGPGETQYFGPGTRLLVL.

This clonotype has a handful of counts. CDR3 protein: CASSYAGGYTGELFF. In DNA, the CDR3 is TGTGCCAGCAGTTACGCGGGGGGCTATACCGGGGAGCTGTTTTTT. The V call is TRBV6-2 or TRBV6-3, the J call TRBJ2-2; 8 bases are shared with TRBD2. The CDR3 covers 15 residues. The trim removed 2 bases at V and 5 bases at J, leaving 4 bases unmatched. Germline values: CDR1 MNHEY, CDR2 SVGEGT.

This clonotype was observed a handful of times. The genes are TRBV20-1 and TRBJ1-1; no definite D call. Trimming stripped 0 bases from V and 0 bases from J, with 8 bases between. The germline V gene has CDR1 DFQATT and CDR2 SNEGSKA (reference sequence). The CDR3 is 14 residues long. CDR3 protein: CSAREGSVNTEAFF. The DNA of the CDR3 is TGCAGTGCTAGAGAGGGCTCGGTGAACACTGAAGCTTTCTTT.

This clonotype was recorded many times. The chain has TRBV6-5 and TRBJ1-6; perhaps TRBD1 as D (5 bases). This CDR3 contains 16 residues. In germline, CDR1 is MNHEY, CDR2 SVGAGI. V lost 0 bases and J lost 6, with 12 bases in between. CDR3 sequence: CASSYSGVWSNSPLHF. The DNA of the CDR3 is TGTGCCAGCAGTTACTCGGGGGTTTGGAGTAATTCACCCCTCCACTTT.

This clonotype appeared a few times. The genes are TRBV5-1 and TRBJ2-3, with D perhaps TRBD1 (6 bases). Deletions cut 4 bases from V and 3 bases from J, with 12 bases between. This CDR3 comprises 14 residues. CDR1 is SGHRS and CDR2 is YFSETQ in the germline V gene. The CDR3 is CASSPDRPTDTQYF. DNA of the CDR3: TGCGCCAGCAGCCCCGACAGGCCGACAGATACGCAGTATTTT.

The CDR3 coding sequence is TGTGCCAGCAGTTTGACAGGGACGGCTAACTATGGCTACACCTTC. Translated: CASSLTGTANYGYTF. The chain joins TRBV12-3 or TRBV12-4 to TRBJ1-2, with TRBD1 identical over 7 bases. This CDR3 spans 15 amino acids. V lost 3 bases and J lost 0; bases outside the gene matches: 4.

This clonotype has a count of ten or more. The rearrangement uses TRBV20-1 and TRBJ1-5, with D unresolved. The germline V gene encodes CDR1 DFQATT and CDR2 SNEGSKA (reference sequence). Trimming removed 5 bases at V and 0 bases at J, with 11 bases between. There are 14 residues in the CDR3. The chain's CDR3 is CSAAGSYSNQPQHF. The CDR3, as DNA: TGCAGTGCTGCAGGAAGCTATAGCAATCAGCCCCAGCATTTT.

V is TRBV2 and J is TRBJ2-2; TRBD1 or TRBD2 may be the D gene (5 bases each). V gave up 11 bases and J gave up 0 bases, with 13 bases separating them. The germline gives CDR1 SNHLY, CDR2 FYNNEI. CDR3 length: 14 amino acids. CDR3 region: CASSGPANTGELFF. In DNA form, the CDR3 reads TGTGCCTCCTCGGGGCCCGCGAACACCGGGGAGCTGTTTTTT.

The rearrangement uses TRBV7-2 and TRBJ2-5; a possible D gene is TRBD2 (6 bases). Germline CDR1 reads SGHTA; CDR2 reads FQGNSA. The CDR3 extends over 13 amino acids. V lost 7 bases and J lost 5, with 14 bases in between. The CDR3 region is CASTPPGRETQYF. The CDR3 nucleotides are TGTGCCAGCACCCCCCCGGGGAGGGAGACCCAGTACTTC.

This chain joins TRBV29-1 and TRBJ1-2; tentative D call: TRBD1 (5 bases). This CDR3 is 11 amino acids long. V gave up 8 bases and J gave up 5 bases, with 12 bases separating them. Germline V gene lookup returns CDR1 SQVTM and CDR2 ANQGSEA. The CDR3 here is CSTTGTYGYTF. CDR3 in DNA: TGCAGCACCACCGGGACGTATGGCTACACCTTC.

In DNA form, the CDR3 reads TGCGCCAGCAGCCAAGTCCCCGGACAGGGGCGACATGAGCAGTTCTTC. Amino acids: CASSQVPGQGRHEQFF. The chain joins TRBV4-1 to TRBJ2-1; TRBD1 agrees at 9 bases. CDR1 is MGHRA and CDR2 is YSYEKL in the germline V gene. The CDR3 length is 16 residues. V was pared by 1 base and J by 8 bases, with 9 bases of the junction left unmatched.

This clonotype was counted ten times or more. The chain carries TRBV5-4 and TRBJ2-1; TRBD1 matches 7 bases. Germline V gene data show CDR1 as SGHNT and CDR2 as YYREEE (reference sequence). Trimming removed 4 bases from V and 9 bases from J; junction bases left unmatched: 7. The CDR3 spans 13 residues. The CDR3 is CASSPDRESEQFF. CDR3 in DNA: TGTGCCAGCAGCCCCGACAGGGAGTCTGAGCAGTTCTTC. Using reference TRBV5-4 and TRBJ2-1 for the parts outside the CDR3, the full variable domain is ETGVTQSPTHLIKTRGQQVTLRCSSQSGHNTVSWYQQALGQGPQFIFQYYREEENGRGNFPPRFSGLQFPNYSSELNVNALELDDSALYLCASSPDRESEQFFGPGTRLTVL.

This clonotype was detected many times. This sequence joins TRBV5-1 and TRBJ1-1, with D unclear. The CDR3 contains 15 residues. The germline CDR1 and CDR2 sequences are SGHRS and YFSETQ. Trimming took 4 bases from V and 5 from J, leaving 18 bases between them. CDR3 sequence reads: CASSPSAPGRTEAFF. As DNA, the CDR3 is TGCGCCAGCAGCCCCTCCGCCCCGGGTCGGACTGAAGCTTTCTTT.

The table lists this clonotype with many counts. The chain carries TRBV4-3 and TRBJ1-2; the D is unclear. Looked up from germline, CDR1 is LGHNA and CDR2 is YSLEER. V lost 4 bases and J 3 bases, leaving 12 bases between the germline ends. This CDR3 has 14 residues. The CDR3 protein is CASSPGGFDYGYTF. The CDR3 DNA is TGCGCCAGCAGCCCGGGCGGTTTCGACTATGGCTACACCTTC.

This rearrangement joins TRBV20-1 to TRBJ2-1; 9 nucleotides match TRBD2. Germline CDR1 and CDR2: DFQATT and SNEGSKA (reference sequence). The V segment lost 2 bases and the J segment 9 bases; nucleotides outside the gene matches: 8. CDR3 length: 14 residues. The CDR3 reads CSARRGGANREQFF. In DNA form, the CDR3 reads TGCAGTGCTAGACGCGGGGGGGCAAATCGTGAGCAGTTCTTC.